Listed below are T cell receptor beta chains from one sample, sequenced in a study of T and B cells in COVID-19 patients. Via MiXCR, TCRdb re-called the multiplex PCR reads, giving one row per CDR3 protein. The profile covers 8,000 to 10,000 distinct CDR3 sequences, with approximately 29% appearing a single time and 25% to 30% taken by the ten largest. The sample consisted of blood. The origin of the receptors is a human donor who had recovered from COVID-19. CDR3s include the opening cysteine and the closing phenylalanine or tryptophan. A D gene is named only where the DNA matches it firmly. Clone size, where shown, is once, few, many, or a class for clones that have expanded.

d_call	v_call	j_call	clone_size	cdr3_aa	cdr3_nt
-	TRBV19	TRBJ2-6	medium-sized	CASRWTGLGNEGANVLTF	TGTGCCAGTAGATGGACGGGACTCGGAAACGAAGGGGCCAACGTCCTGACTTTC
-	TRBV18	TRBJ2-4	-	CASSPPEARNIQYF	TGTGCCAGCTCACCACCCGAGGCCAGGAACATTCAGTACTTC
-	TRBV18	TRBJ1-2	few	CASSPEGGMHGYTF	TGTGCCAGCTCCCCTGAAGGTGGTATGCATGGCTACACCTTC
TRBD2	TRBV7-6	TRBJ2-3	-	CASSLALAGARVDTQYF	TGTGCCAGCAGCTTAGCCCTAGCGGGGGCCAGGGTAGATACGCAGTATTTT
-	TRBV5-1	TRBJ1-2	-	CASSLDPNYGYTF	TGCGCCAGCAGCTTGGATCCGAACTATGGCTACACCTTC
-	TRBV6-2/TRBV6-3	TRBJ1-5	few	CASSWSYSNQPQHF	TGTGCCAGCAGCTGGTCCTATAGCAATCAGCCCCAGCATTTT
TRBD1	TRBV6-2/TRBV6-3	TRBJ1-2	-	CASSYNTGGQGNYGYTF	TGTGCCAGCAGTTATAACACAGGGGGCCAGGGGAACTATGGCTACACCTTC
-	TRBV5-6	TRBJ1-5	few	CASSSWGSNQPQHF	TGTGCCAGCAGCTCCTGGGGTAGCAATCAGCCCCAGCATTTT
-	TRBV6-5	TRBJ1-1	-	CASTGPLGTEAFF	TGTGCCAGCACAGGCCCCTTGGGCACTGAAGCTTTCTTT
-	TRBV20-1	TRBJ2-3	-	CSANWVTDTQYF	TGCAGTGCTAACTGGGTTACAGATACGCAGTATTTT
TRBD1	TRBV5-4	TRBJ2-7	-	CASSPGQGAGEQYF	TGTGCCAGCAGCCCCGGACAGGGGGCTGGAGAGCAGTACTTC
-	TRBV27	TRBJ1-1	-	CASSLNGVNTEAFF	TGTGCCAGCAGCTTGAACGGGGTGAACACTGAAGCTTTCTTT
-	TRBV28	TRBJ2-6	-	CASSLFQLAAGPNVLTF	TGTGCCAGCAGTTTATTCCAGCTAGCTGCCGGTCCCAACGTCCTGACTTTC
-	TRBV12-3/TRBV12-4	TRBJ2-1	many	CASSLALDNEQFF	TGTGCCAGCAGTTTAGCCCTGGACAATGAGCAGTTCTTC
-	TRBV19	TRBJ1-4	medium-sized	CASSPQGFNEKLFF	TGTGCCAGTAGTCCCCAGGGTTTTAATGAAAAACTGTTTTTT
-	TRBV6-5	TRBJ2-1	medium-sized	CASRVLGDNEQFF	TGTGCCAGCAGGGTACTAGGGGACAATGAGCAGTTCTTC
-	TRBV11-2	TRBJ2-7	-	CASSLPSGVSSYEQYF	TGTGCCAGCAGCTTGCCGAGTGGGGTTTCCTCCTACGAGCAGTACTTC
-	TRBV28	TRBJ2-7	few	CASKDTSYEQYF	TGTGCCAGCAAAGACACTTCCTACGAGCAGTACTTC
-	TRBV4-2	TRBJ1-4	once	CASCRSTAGSTNEKLFF	TGTGCCAGCTGCCGAAGTACAGCAGGGTCAACTAATGAAAAACTGTTTTTT
-	TRBV4-3	TRBJ1-6	-	CASSQGQENSPLHF	TGCGCCAGCAGCCAAGGACAGGAGAATTCACCCCTCCACTTT
-	TRBV29-1	TRBJ1-2	medium-sized	CSGLQGRNGYTF	TGCAGCGGATTACAGGGTCGGAATGGCTACACCTTC
TRBD2	TRBV6-6	TRBJ2-3	-	CASSSGLAGITQYF	TGTGCCAGCAGTTCGGGACTAGCGGGGATTACGCAGTATTTT
TRBD2	TRBV20-1	TRBJ2-3	few	CSARDPSGLRTDTQYF	TGCAGTGCTAGGGATCCTAGCGGACTCCGCACAGATACGCAGTATTTT
TRBD1	TRBV15	TRBJ2-7	medium-sized	CATSRPSGTGGLEQYF	TGTGCCACCAGCAGACCCTCCGGGACAGGGGGCCTCGAGCAGTACTTC
-	TRBV18	TRBJ2-3	medium-sized	CASSPPQGGATDTQYF	TGTGCCAGCTCACCACCGCAGGGAGGTGCCACAGATACGCAGTATTTT
TRBD2	TRBV30	TRBJ2-2	many	CAWNSRGGATGELFF	TGTGCCTGGAATAGCCGCGGGGGAGCCACCGGGGAGCTGTTTTTT
TRBD1	TRBV6-2/TRBV6-3	TRBJ1-1	-	CASSEQGAVTEAFF	TGTGCCAGCAGTGAGCAGGGGGCCGTCACTGAAGCTTTCTTT
TRBD2	TRBV12-3/TRBV12-4	TRBJ2-3	-	CASSFGTSGGTTDTQYF	TGTGCCAGCAGTTTCGGGACTAGCGGGGGGACCACAGATACGCAGTATTTT
TRBD2	TRBV30	TRBJ2-1	medium-sized	CAWSDLRAGGPRNEQFF	TGTGCCTGGAGTGACCTGAGAGCGGGGGGGCCTCGAAATGAGCAGTTCTTC
-	TRBV5-5	TRBJ2-5	-	CASSLVSTNQETQYF	TGTGCCAGCAGCTTGGTCTCGACTAACCAAGAGACCCAGTACTTC
-	TRBV27	TRBJ1-4	-	CASSLQGLTNEKLFF	TGTGCCAGCAGTTTACAGGGTTTAACTAATGAAAAACTGTTTTTT
-	TRBV5-6	TRBJ2-1	medium-sized	CASSLTDYNEQFF	TGTGCCAGCAGCTTGACTGACTACAATGAGCAGTTCTTC
TRBD1	TRBV19	TRBJ2-2	medium-sized	CASSVPFGTGVAGELFF	TGTGCCAGTAGTGTTCCATTCGGGACAGGGGTGGCCGGGGAGCTGTTTTTT
-	TRBV19	TRBJ2-5	medium-sized	CASSMDYPQIETQYF	TGTGCCAGTAGTATGGACTACCCGCAAATAGAGACCCAGTACTTC
TRBD2	TRBV29-1	TRBJ2-5	medium-sized	CSGQASGQETQYF	TGCAGCGGTCAAGCTAGCGGCCAAGAGACCCAGTACTTC
-	TRBV7-2	TRBJ2-7	-	CASSLALGGQSYEQYF	TGTGCCAGCAGCTTAGCGCTGGGGGGGCAATCCTACGAGCAGTACTTC
-	TRBV5-6	TRBJ1-1	-	CASSLRARRQAFF	TGTGCCAGCAGCTTGCGGGCTCGTCGGCAAGCTTTCTTT
-	TRBV5-1	TRBJ2-7	once	CASSSRDSTAHGQYF	TGCGCCAGCAGCTCCCGGGACTCTACAGCCCACGGGCAGTACTTC
TRBD1	TRBV18	TRBJ2-5	-	CASSPRMWEGTGKPLAETQYF	TGTGCCAGCTCACCACGGATGTGGGAAGGGACAGGGAAGCCCCTAGCGGAGACCCAGTACTTC
-	TRBV6-5	TRBJ1-3	many	CASRKPSGNTIYF	TGTGCCAGCAGGAAACCCTCTGGAAACACCATATATTTT
TRBD1	TRBV28	TRBJ2-6	-	CASNTNRGIGANVLTF	TGTGCCAGCAACACTAACAGGGGGATTGGGGCCAACGTCCTGACTTTC
TRBD2	TRBV10-3	TRBJ2-1	few	CAISETTSGGASYNEQFF	TGTGCCATCAGTGAGACGACTAGCGGGGGGGCCTCCTACAATGAGCAGTTCTTC
-	TRBV10-3	TRBJ1-2	few	CAISEYSEGSYGYTF	TGTGCCATCAGTGAGTACAGCGAGGGGTCCTATGGCTACACCTTC
-	TRBV5-1	TRBJ2-5	-	CASSLRPQGGQETQYF	TGCGCCAGCAGCTTGCGTCCGCAGGGAGGCCAAGAGACCCAGTACTTC
TRBD1	TRBV6-2/TRBV6-3	TRBJ2-3	-	CASSPGQGFTDTQYF	TGTGCCAGCAGCCCAGGACAGGGATTCACAGATACGCAGTATTTT
TRBD2	TRBV7-6	TRBJ2-7	-	CASSLAPTSASYEQYF	TGTGCCAGCAGCTTAGCCCCGACTAGCGCCTCCTACGAGCAGTACTTC
-	TRBV12-3/TRBV12-4	TRBJ2-2	-	CASSLEAANTGELFF	TGTGCCAGCAGTTTAGAGGCAGCAAACACCGGGGAGCTGTTTTTT
-	TRBV7-2	TRBJ2-7	-	CASSLSGQQYF	TGTGCCAGCAGCTTATCGGGACAGCAGTACTTC
-	TRBV7-6	TRBJ2-5	-	CASSLARQVIETQYF	TGTGCCAGCAGCTTAGCGAGACAGGTCATAGAGACCCAGTACTTC
-	TRBV6-1	TRBJ2-1	-	CASRLTAYSYNEQFF	TGTGCCAGCAGGCTTACAGCGTACTCCTACAATGAGCAGTTCTTC
TRBD1	TRBV6-5	TRBJ2-7	medium-sized	CASRRPGTGESEQYF	TGTGCCAGCAGACGTCCCGGGACAGGGGAGAGCGAGCAGTACTTC